The 19 T cell receptor beta chains listed next were all sequenced from one sample in a study of spatial heterogeneity in lung cancer. TCRdb reprocessed the 5' RACE reads via MiXCR and lists one record per CDR3 protein. The sample shows about 27,000 distinct CDR3 sequences, more than 4.5% of them seen only once. Time point given: blood at routine non-recurrence follow-up after resection. Sequenced material: PBMCs, taken at follow-up. The source is a female donor with early-stage non-small cell lung cancer.

This clonotype was seen at least ten times. The chain couples TRBV20-1 to TRBJ2-5, with D tentatively TRBD2 (6 bases). This CDR3 contains 16 residues. Germline assignment: CDR1 DFQATT and CDR2 SNEGSKA (reference sequence). The V and J ends lost 3 bases and 0 bases respectively, with 17 bases between them. As DNA, the CDR3 is TGCAGTGCTAGGGGTCGCGTGACGGGGGACCAAGAGACCCAGTACTTC. It encodes CSARGRVTGDQETQYF.

This clonotype turned up a few times. The V gene is TRBV20-1, the J gene TRBJ1-1; tentatively, D is TRBD1 (6 bases). Trimming shortened V by 1 base and J by 4 bases, and 13 bases separated the two germline ends. CDR1 is DFQATT and CDR2 is SNEGSKA in the germline V gene (reference sequence). The CDR3 consists of 14 residues. CDR3 bases: TGCAGTGCTAGAGCGGCCGGGGGCGGCACTGAAGCTTTCTTT. This sequence encodes CSARAAGGGTEAFF.

This clonotype is labeled as large (0.1 to 1%). The rearrangement joins TRBV5-1 to TRBJ2-2, with TRBD1 matching 7 bases. This CDR3 spans 16 amino acids. Looked up from germline, CDR1 is SGHRS and CDR2 is YFSETQ. V lost 0 bases and J lost 0; bases outside the gene matches: 2. CDR3 DNA: TGCGCCAGCAGCTTGGACAGGGGTGCGAACACCGGGGAGCTGTTTTTT. Its translation: CASSLDRGANTGELFF.

Ten or more counts support this clonotype. The J gene is TRBJ2-5, the V gene TRBV7-9; D call uncertain. The CDR3 is 15 residues long. V lost 5 bases to trimming and J lost 0 bases, with 13 bases between them. Germline CDR1 SEHNR, CDR2 FQNEAQ (reference sequence). CDR3 nucleotide sequence: TGTGCCAGCAGCCCCAAGACAAGCCACCAAGAGACCCAGTACTTC. Protein: CASSPKTSHQETQYF. The variable domain in full, completed from reference TRBV7-9 and TRBJ2-5, reads DTGVSQNPRHKITKRGQNVTFRCDPISEHNRLYWYRQTLGQGPEFLTYFQNEAQLEKSRLLSDRFSAERPKGSFSTLEIQRTEQGDSAMYLCASSPKTSHQETQYFGPGTRLLVL.

This clonotype showed up many times. The V and J genes are TRBV20-1 and TRBJ2-7, with 8 positions matching TRBD1. CDR1 and CDR2 (germline): DFQATT, SNEGSKA (reference sequence). With V trimmed by 5 bases and J by 10 bases, 13 bases remained unmatched. The CDR3 runs 13 residues. The DNA for the CDR3 is TGCAGTGCTGTACGACAGGGGCAGGGAAAACAGTACTTC. As protein: CSAVRQGQGKQYF.

This clonotype was seen repeatedly, ten times or more. The V and J genes are TRBV11-2 and TRBJ2-1; 8 nucleotides line up with TRBD2. CDR3 length: 16 residues. J lost 1 base, V lost 1 base, and 3 bases had no gene match. Per the germline V gene, CDR1 is SGHAT and CDR2 is FQNNGV. CDR3 loop: CASSLAGTRSYNEQFF. CDR3 bases: TGTGCCAGCAGCTTAGCCGGGACTAGGTCCTACAATGAGCAGTTCTTC.

This clonotype showed up many times. The J gene is TRBJ2-6, the V gene TRBV5-1; D may correspond to TRBD1 or TRBD2 (5 bases each). Trimming shortened V by 4 bases and J by 2 bases, and 13 bases separated the two germline ends. The CDR3 totals 16 residues. Germline V gene lookup returns CDR1 SGHRS and CDR2 YFSETQ. CDR3 loop: CASSPSGTPGANVLTF. The CDR3 DNA follows: TGCGCCAGCAGCCCCTCCGGGACGCCTGGGGCCAACGTCCTGACTTTC.

This sequence joins TRBV28 and TRBJ1-2; 7 nucleotides line up with TRBD1. V shed 6 bases and J 5 bases; nucleotides not matched to a gene: 3. CDR3 length: 12 residues. Looked up from germline, CDR1 is MDHEN and CDR2 is SYDVKM. The CDR3 sequence: CASSTQGYGYTF. The CDR3 nucleotides are TGTGCCAGCAGCACACAGGGGTATGGCTACACCTTC.

This clonotype was counted ten times or more. This sequence joins TRBV7-8 and TRBJ2-7, with D perhaps TRBD2 (5 bases). Germline CDR1 and CDR2: SGHVS and FQNEAQ. The CDR3 has 16 residues. Trimming stripped 0 bases from V and 2 bases from J, with 14 bases between. The CDR3 region has the DNA TGTGCCAGCAGCTTAGCGCGGGTGACGGCCACCTACGAGCAGTACTTC. Its translation is CASSLARVTATYEQYF.

This clonotype appeared many times. The chain couples TRBV28 to TRBJ1-2, with TRBD1 matching 7 bases. The CDR3 spans 13 residues. Germline lookup yields CDR1 MDHEN and CDR2 SYDVKM. The V gene end was trimmed by 6 bases and the J gene end by 4 bases; junction bases not matched to a gene: 5. CDR3 nucleotides: TGTGCCAGCAGCTCGGACAGGTTCTATGGCTACACCTTC. It translates to CASSSDRFYGYTF.

This clonotype came up many times. The V call is TRBV3-1, the J call TRBJ1-2; D ambiguous. Germline V gene sequence: CDR1 LGHDT, CDR2 YNNKEL (reference sequence). This CDR3 is built from 11 residues. Trimming pared 4 bases from V and 11 bases from J, leaving 11 bases between. CDR3 amino acids: CASSLDGLYTF. CDR3 DNA sequence: TGTGCCAGCAGCCTCGACGGGCTATACACCTTC. Full variable domain (missing parts from reference TRBV3-1 and TRBJ1-2): DTAVSQTPKYLVTQMGNDKSIKCEQNLGHDTMYWYKQDSKKFLKIMFSYNNKELIINETVPNRFSPKSPDKAHLNLHINSLELGDSAVYFCASSLDGLYTFGSGTRLTVV.

This clonotype was recorded many times. The chain recombines TRBV2 with TRBJ2-7; D call uncertain. V was clipped by 0 bases and J by 5 bases, with 2 bases between them. This CDR3 has 11 amino acids. The germline V gene has CDR1 SNHLY and CDR2 FYNNEI. CDR3 residues: CASSEANEQYF. The CDR3 bases are TGTGCCAGCAGTGAAGCAAACGAGCAGTACTTC.

This clonotype is termed medium-sized. This rearrangement joins TRBV7-2 to TRBJ2-3; 11 nucleotides agree with TRBD2. The CDR3 has 16 amino acids. V lost 5 bases and J lost 4; bases outside the gene matches: 8. Germline assignment: CDR1 SGHTA and CDR2 FQGNSA. This CDR3 is CASSRNSGRAADTQYF. The CDR3 DNA reads as TGTGCCAGCAGCCGAAATAGCGGGAGGGCCGCAGATACGCAGTATTTT.

The table lists this clonotype with many counts. The rearrangement links TRBV4-3 to TRBJ2-3, with D tentatively TRBD2 (5 bases). The CDR3 totals 14 residues. CDR1 is LGHNA, CDR2 YSLEER, per germline. Trimming stripped 1 base from V and 4 bases from J, with 9 bases between. CDR3 loop: CASSQGAGADTQYF. CDR3 nucleotides: TGCGCCAGCAGCCAAGGGGCCGGGGCAGATACGCAGTATTTT.

This clonotype was observed many times. This chain joins TRBV18 and TRBJ2-7; D is perhaps TRBD1 or TRBD2 (5 bases each). V was clipped by 3 bases and J by 6 bases, with 12 bases between them. CDR3 length equals 13 residues. Germline loops: CDR1 KGHSH, CDR2 LQKENI. CDR3 DNA sequence: TGTGCCAGCTCACCGGACGAGGGACGCGAGCAGTACTTC. This translates into CASSPDEGREQYF.

The table lists this clonotype with many counts. The V call is TRBV2, the J call TRBJ2-3; 8 nucleotides agree with TRBD1. Looked up from germline, CDR1 is SNHLY and CDR2 is FYNNEI. With 1 base clipped from V and 4 bases from J, the junction kept 4 bases outside the gene matches. The CDR3 is 15 amino acids. CDR3 bases: TGTGCCAGCAGTGAAGACCAGGGGGCCGCAGATACGCAGTATTTT. Translation gives CASSEDQGAADTQYF. Using reference TRBV2 and TRBJ2-3 for the parts outside the CDR3, the full variable domain is EPEVTQTPSHQVTQMGQEVILRCVPISNHLYFYWYRQILGQKVEFLVSFYNNEISEKSEIFDDQFSVERPDGSNFTLKIRSTKLEDSAMYFCASSEDQGAADTQYFGPGTRLTVL.

This clonotype was seen at least ten times. The gene calls are TRBV29-1 and TRBJ1-2, with TRBD1 matching over 7 bases. The junction had 7 bases not matched to a gene; V was cut back by 4 bases and J by 5 bases. This CDR3 has 13 amino acids. The germline gives CDR1 SQVTM, CDR2 ANQGSEA. The chain's CDR3 is CSVGPRDSYGYTF. The CDR3 nucleotides read TGCAGCGTTGGGCCCCGGGACAGTTATGGCTACACCTTC.

This clonotype was found many times. This chain uses TRBV28 with TRBJ2-5; 9 bases agree with TRBD1. V dropped 6 bases and J dropped 5; count of bases not matched to a gene: 7. This CDR3 region has 14 residues. Per germline, CDR1 MDHEN and CDR2 SYDVKM. The CDR3 nucleotides are TGTGCCAGCAGATTACAGGGGGCCGGGGAGACCCAGTACTTC. Protein product: CASRLQGAGETQYF.

This clonotype was recorded many times. The gene calls are TRBV20-1 and TRBJ2-3; 12 bases fit TRBD2. Germline V gene sequence: CDR1 DFQATT, CDR2 SNEGSKA (reference sequence). The CDR3 loop spans 15 amino acids. V shed 6 bases, J shed 4 bases, and the junction held 8 bases outside the gene matches. As DNA, the CDR3 is TGCAGTGCGAACCCTAGCGGGGGGGCAGCAGATACGCAGTATTTT. Translation: CSANPSGGAADTQYF.